The sequence of this T cell receptor (beta chain) was determined in a study of blood T cells in healthy people across ages. Regarding the study as a whole: Expanded clonotype shifts may have been confounded, as the donors had an unknown CMV status. Strong correlation existed between TCR beta diversity and naive T cell percentage. Among long-lived donors, naive CD4+ cells were more numerous and diversity higher than in aged donors.

V trimming: 5 bases; J trimming: 7 bases; junction bases outside the gene matches: 5. The CDR3 loop spans 14 amino acids. The germline V gene encodes CDR1 MNHNY and CDR2 SVGAGI (reference sequence). Of note for this clonotype: The antigen is undetermined.

For the second PCR, which ran for about 6 to 12 cycles, a sample-barcoded 5' primer and a J-beta primer mix were used. The template-switch adaptor, which had 12 random nucleotides, put a tag on each cDNA molecule. Each CDR3 protein is one row after TCRdb ran MiXCR on the 5' RACE reads. Of 800,000 to 900,000 distinct CDR3 sequences detected, under 80% appear once; the ten largest clones hold around a quarter. The receptor comes from a man between 25 and 39 years old in good health. Sequenced: blood. This sequence joins TRBV6-6 and TRBJ1-2; 12 positions match TRBD1. CDR3 in amino acids: CASSGTGGHPGYTF. The CDR3 coding sequence is TGTGCCAGCAGTGGGACAGGGGGCCATCCTGGCTACACCTTC.